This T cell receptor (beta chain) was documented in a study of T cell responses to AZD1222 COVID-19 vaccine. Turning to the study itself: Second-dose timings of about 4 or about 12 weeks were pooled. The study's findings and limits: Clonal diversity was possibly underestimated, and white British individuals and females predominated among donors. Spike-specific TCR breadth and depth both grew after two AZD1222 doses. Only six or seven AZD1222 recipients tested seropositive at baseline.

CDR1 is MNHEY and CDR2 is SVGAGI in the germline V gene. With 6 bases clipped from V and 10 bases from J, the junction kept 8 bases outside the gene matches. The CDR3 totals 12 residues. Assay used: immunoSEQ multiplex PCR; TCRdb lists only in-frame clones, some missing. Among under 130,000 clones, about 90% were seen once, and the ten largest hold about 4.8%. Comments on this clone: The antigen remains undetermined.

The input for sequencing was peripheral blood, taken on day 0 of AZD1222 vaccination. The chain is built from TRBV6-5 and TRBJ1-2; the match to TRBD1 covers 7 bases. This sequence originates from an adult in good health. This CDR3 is CASSTQQGPYTF. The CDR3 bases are TGTGCCAGCAGCACCCAACAGGGGCCCTACACCTTC.